This TCR beta chain was captured by sequencing in a study of blood T cell repertoires in COVID-19. Study-wide background: T cells, B-cell-depleted T cells, or PBMCs supplied cDNA or gDNA.

There are 14 residues in the CDR3. The J segment lost 4 bases and the V segment lost 7 bases, leaving 9 bases of the junction unmatched. Germline V gives CDR1 MDHEN, CDR2 SYDVKM. Data came from immunoSEQ multiplex PCR; TCRdb stores just in-frame clones and leaves some out. The sample has approximately 170,000 clones; less than 90% are singletons. The rearrangement links TRBV28 to TRBJ1-1; 7 nucleotides line up with TRBD1. Sequencing input: peripheral blood. This TCR was sampled from a woman aged 60-75 years with COVID-19, enrolled during active disease. The CDR3 here is CASKLQGRATEAFF. DNA of the CDR3: TGTGCCAGCAAATTACAGGGGCGGGCCACTGAAGCTTTCTTT.